One sample yielded the 21 T cell receptor beta chains listed below, sequenced in a study of technical replicates of blood from a handful of donors. Sequencing used immunoSEQ multiplex PCR; TCRdb keeps in-frame clones, though not all of them. The sample has roughly 69,000 clones; around 90% are singletons. Material: PBMCs. The origin of the receptors is a human donor in good health. Some clones in this sample may be carry-over from other donors' samples.

The chain recombines TRBV10-2 with TRBJ2-3; D is perhaps TRBD1 (5 bases). The germline V and J ends were trimmed by 2 bases and 3 bases, with 15 bases remaining between them. Germline V gives CDR1 WSHSY, CDR2 SAAADI. This CDR3 has 16 residues. The CDR3 sequence: CASSERGLTLTDTQYF. The CDR3 region has the DNA TGCGCCAGCAGTGAGAGGGGATTGACGCTAACAGATACGCAGTATTTT.

J is TRBJ1-1 and V is TRBV30, with 10 bases that match TRBD1. This CDR3 spans 14 amino acids. Germline values: CDR1 GTSNPN, CDR2 SVGIG (reference sequence). V lost 5 bases and J lost 5; bases outside the gene matches: 8. CDR3 coding DNA: TGTGCCTGGGGCGGACAGGGGGGAGGGACTGAAGCTTTCTTT. Encoded protein: CAWGGQGGGTEAFF.

The CDR3 DNA sequence: TGCGCCAGCAGTGATTTAGAAGCCCCGGGCACCGGGGAGCTGTTTTTT. Translating it yields CASSDLEAPGTGELFF. This chain joins TRBV4-3 and TRBJ2-2; no firm D call. V was trimmed by 6 bases and J by 4 bases, leaving 18 bases between them. The length of the CDR3 is 16 residues. CDR1 and CDR2 from the germline V gene are LGHNA and YSLEER.

This clone appeared a few times. The chain recombines TRBV5-1 with TRBJ1-6; 7 nucleotides match TRBD1. The V gene end was trimmed by 4 bases and the J gene end by 8 bases; junction bases not matched to a gene: 6. The CDR3 has 14 residues. Germline CDR1 reads SGHRS; CDR2 reads YFSETQ. CDR3: CASSPAGGYSPLHF. DNA for the CDR3: TGCGCCAGCAGCCCCGCAGGGGGGTATTCACCCCTCCACTTT.

The chain uses TRBV7-3 and TRBJ2-3; 7 bases map to TRBD2. This CDR3 spans 14 amino acids. The junction had 6 bases not matched to a gene; V was cut back by 5 bases and J by 4 bases. Germline CDR1 and CDR2: SGHTA and FQGTGA. The CDR3 sequence: CASSPLAGADTQYF. The CDR3 DNA reads TGTGCCAGCAGCCCACTGGCGGGGGCAGATACGCAGTATTTT.

This clone came up once. The chain has TRBV6-5 and TRBJ2-5; 7 bases match TRBD1. Germline V gene lookup returns CDR1 MNHEY and CDR2 SVGAGI. CDR3 size: 15 residues. V was pared by 0 bases and J by 2 bases, with 3 bases of the junction left unmatched. In DNA form, the CDR3 reads TGTGCCAGCAGTTACTCGAACAGGGGACAAGAGACCCAGTACTTC. Amino acids: CASSYSNRGQETQYF.

The chain employs TRBV7-3 and TRBJ2-2; TRBD2 matches 8 bases. Losses at the gene ends were 3 bases for V and 1 base for J; bases not matched to a gene: 4. CDR3 size: 16 residues. In germline, CDR1 is SGHTA, CDR2 FQGTGA. The CDR3 spells CASSFGGGGNTGELFF. CDR3 nucleotide sequence: TGTGCCAGCAGCTTCGGGGGGGGCGGGAACACCGGGGAGCTGTTTTTT. The full variable domain, with the rest looked up from reference TRBV7-3 and TRBJ2-2, is GAGVSQTPSNKVTEKGKYVELRCDPISGHTALYWYRQSLGQGPEFLIYFQGTGAADDSGLPNDRFFAVRPEGSVSTLKIQRTERGDSAVYLCASSFGGGGNTGELFFGEGSRLTVL.

The chain has TRBV6-4 and TRBJ2-7, with 12 nucleotides matching TRBD2. The trim removed 10 bases at V and 1 base at J, leaving 5 bases unmatched. The germline V gene has CDR1 MRHNA and CDR2 SNTAGT. This CDR3 comprises 14 residues. CDR3: CANILAGGSYEQYF. CDR3 nucleotides: TGTGCCAACATACTAGCGGGAGGTTCCTACGAGCAGTACTTC.

The chain combines TRBV5-6 with TRBJ2-7; D is perhaps TRBD1 (6 bases). Germline loops: CDR1 SGHDT, CDR2 YYEEEE. V lost 0 bases and J 2 bases, leaving 9 bases between the germline ends. The CDR3 extends over 14 amino acids. The CDR3, as DNA: TGTGCCAGCAGCTTGGCGGCAGGGGCCTACGAGCAGTACTTC. It yields the protein CASSLAAGAYEQYF. Variable domain in full (rest from reference TRBV5-6 and TRBJ2-7): DAGVTQSPTHLIKTRGQQVTLRCSPKSGHDTVSWYQQALGQGPQFIFQYYEEEERQRGNFPDRFSGHQFPNYSSELNVNALLLGDSALYLCASSLAAGAYEQYFGPGTRLTVT.

The chain has TRBV12-5 and TRBJ1-5, with D uncertain. This CDR3 spans 12 amino acids. Trimming pared 6 bases from V and 9 bases from J, leaving 12 bases between. Looked up from germline, CDR1 is LGHNT and CDR2 is FRNRAP. The DNA for the CDR3 is TGTGCTAGTGGAGCAATTGAGGCGCCCCAGCATTTT. This translates into CASGAIEAPQHF.

The CDR3 region has the DNA TGCGCCAGCAGCCCGGGACTAGCGGGGCTGAACACCGGGGAGCTGTTTTTT. Translated: CASSPGLAGLNTGELFF. The rearrangement uses TRBV5-1 and TRBJ2-2; 13 bases are a match to TRBD2. This CDR3 is built from 17 residues. V trimming: 4 bases; J trimming: 1 base; junction bases outside the gene matches: 4. Germline V gene lookup returns CDR1 SGHRS and CDR2 YFSETQ. Drawing the rest from reference TRBV5-1 and TRBJ2-2, the complete variable domain is KAGVTQTPRYLIKTRGQQVTLSCSPISGHRSVSWYQQTPGQGLQFLFEYFSETQRNKGNFPGRFSGRQFSNSRSEMNVSTLELGDSALYLCASSPGLAGLNTGELFFGEGSRLTVL.

The V and J genes are TRBV6-6 and TRBJ1-1, with D unclear. The germline gives CDR1 MNHNY, CDR2 SVGAGI (reference sequence). This CDR3 has 13 amino acids. The V and J ends lost 1 base and 7 bases respectively, with 10 bases between them. The CDR3 region has the DNA TGTGCCAGCAGTTACTTAGTGCGGAGTGAAGCTTTCTTT. Translation gives CASSYLVRSEAFF.

This clone was detected a few times. The chain has TRBV7-3 and TRBJ1-2; a possible D gene is TRBD1 (6 bases). V lost 0 bases, J lost 6 bases, and 14 bases lay in between. Germline V gene sequence: CDR1 SGHTA, CDR2 FQGTGA. The CDR3 loop spans 15 amino acids. This CDR3 reads CASSLTGGQIDGYTF. In DNA form, the CDR3 reads TGTGCCAGCAGCTTAACGGGGGGGCAGATCGATGGCTACACCTTC.

J is TRBJ2-3 and V is TRBV5-1, with D uncertain. Per the germline V gene, CDR1 is SGHRS and CDR2 is YFSETQ. CDR3 length: 14 residues. V lost 0 bases and J 2 bases, leaving 7 bases between the germline ends. The CDR3 DNA is TGCGCCAGCAGCTTGGGGCCCCCCACAGATACGCAGTATTTT. Its protein product is CASSLGPPTDTQYF.

V and J are TRBV4-1 and TRBJ2-3; 9 bases map to TRBD1. The trim removed 4 bases at V and 6 bases at J, leaving 5 bases unmatched. The CDR3 totals 14 residues. CDR1 is MGHRA, CDR2 YSYEKL, per germline. The CDR3 DNA is TGCGCCAGCAGCCCCCGGACAGGGGTGGATACGCAGTATTTT. This encodes CASSPRTGVDTQYF.

V usage is TRBV6-6 and J usage is TRBJ2-7; D might be TRBD2 (6 bases). V was trimmed by 6 bases and J by 3 bases, leaving 12 bases between them. The germline V gene has CDR1 MNHNY and CDR2 SVGAGI (reference sequence). The CDR3 spans 13 residues. CDR3 amino acids: CASSPSGGYEQYF. The CDR3 DNA reads as TGTGCCAGCAGCCCCTCCGGGGGCTACGAGCAGTACTTC.

This chain uses TRBV5-4 with TRBJ2-5; 10 bases agree with TRBD2. This CDR3 comprises 15 residues. From germline, CDR1 is SGHNT and CDR2 YYREEE (reference sequence). With 3 bases clipped from V and 2 bases from J, the junction kept 4 bases outside the gene matches. CDR3: CASSSSGGQQETQYF. CDR3 bases: TGTGCCAGCAGCTCTAGCGGGGGTCAACAAGAGACCCAGTACTTC.

The chain combines TRBV18 with TRBJ1-2, with 9 bases lining up with TRBD1. The CDR3 is made up of 16 amino acids. V dropped 3 bases and J dropped 4; count of bases not matched to a gene: 9. The germline CDR1 and CDR2 sequences are KGHSH and LQKENI. CDR3 amino acids: CASSPSGQGLGYGYTF. The CDR3, as DNA: TGTGCCAGCTCACCGTCCGGACAGGGGCTTGGCTATGGCTACACCTTC.

The rearrangement joins TRBV30 to TRBJ1-2; D is perhaps TRBD1 (6 bases). Trimming took off 4 bases at V and 8 bases at J, with 26 bases between the two ends. CDR1 and CDR2 from the germline V gene are GTSNPN and SVGIG (reference sequence). This CDR3 region has 16 residues. CDR3: CAWTNPQTGLIGGYTF. The DNA for the CDR3 is TGTGCCTGGACCAACCCACAAACAGGGTTGATCGGAGGCTACACCTTC.

This chain connects TRBV19 to TRBJ1-1, with 7 bases matching TRBD1. Trimming cost V 4 bases and J 4 bases; bases outside gene matches: 9. CDR3 length equals 15 residues. Germline V gene sequence: CDR1 LNHDA, CDR2 SQIVND (reference sequence). Here the CDR3 reads CASSRQGGRGTEAFF. The CDR3, as DNA: TGTGCCAGTAGTAGACAGGGAGGCCGTGGCACTGAAGCTTTCTTT. Full variable domain (remainder filled in from reference TRBV19 and TRBJ1-1): DGGITQSPKYLFRKEGQNVTLSCEQNLNHDAMYWYRQDPGQGLRLIYYSQIVNDFQKGDIAEGYSVSREKKESFPLTVTSAQKNPTAFYLCASSRQGGRGTEAFFGQGTRLTVV.

V usage is TRBV7-8 and J usage is TRBJ1-2, with unresolved D. V was trimmed by 5 bases and J by 12 bases, leaving 13 bases between them. This CDR3 is built from 11 residues. Per the germline V gene, CDR1 is SGHVS and CDR2 is FQNEAQ. For the CDR3, the DNA is TGTGCCAGCAGCCCCGGTGTTTTTCACACCTTC. It translates to CASSPGVFHTF.